This paragraph reports one TCR beta chain. Its antigen is not identified. There are 14 residues in the CDR3. V lost 3 bases to trimming and J lost 1 base, with 9 bases between them. CDR1 MGHRA and CDR2 YSYEKL come from the germline V gene. This specimen comes from a study of cytomegalovirus exposure and HLA in healthy donors. Study outcomes and limitations: Many donors carried some public TCRs, although rarity characterized most TCR sequences.

Profiled with immunoSEQ multiplex PCR; TCRdb holds only in-frame clones, not every one. The table records tens of thousands of clones, roughly 84% of them present only once. The clonotype originates from a young woman in good health and CMV-seropositive. The sequenced material came from PBMCs. V gene TRBV4-1 combines with J gene TRBJ2-5; D may be TRBD2 (5 bases). CDR3 nucleotide sequence: TGCGCCAGCAGCCAGGGAGACACCCAAGAGACCCAGTACTTC. Translation: CASSQGDTQETQYF.